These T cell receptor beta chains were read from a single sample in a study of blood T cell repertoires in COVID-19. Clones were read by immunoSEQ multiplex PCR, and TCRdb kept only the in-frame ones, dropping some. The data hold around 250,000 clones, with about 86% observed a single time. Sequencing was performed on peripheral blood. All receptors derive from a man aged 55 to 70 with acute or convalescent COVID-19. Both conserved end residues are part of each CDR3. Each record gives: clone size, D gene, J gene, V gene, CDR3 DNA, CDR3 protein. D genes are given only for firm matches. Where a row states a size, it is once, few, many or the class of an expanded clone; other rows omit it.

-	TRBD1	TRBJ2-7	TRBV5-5	TGTGCCAGCAGCTTGCGGACAGGGAACTCCTACGAGCAGTACTTC	CASSLRTGNSYEQYF
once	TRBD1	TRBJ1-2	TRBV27	TGTGCCAGCAGTCGTCCGGGACAGGGGGCGACTGGCTACACCTTC	CASSRPGQGATGYTF
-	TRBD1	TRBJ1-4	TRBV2	TGTGCCAGCAGGGCACCCGGGACAGGGAGGGAAAAACTGTTTTTT	CASRAPGTGREKLFF
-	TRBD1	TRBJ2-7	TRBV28	TGTGCCAGCACTCTTCCGGGGACAGGATGGGGCGAGCAGTACTTC	CASTLPGTGWGEQYF
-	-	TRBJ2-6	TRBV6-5	TGTGCCAGCAGTCGGGACACCGGGGCCAACGTCCTGACTTTC	CASSRDTGANVLTF
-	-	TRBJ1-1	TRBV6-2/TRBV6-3	TGTGCCAGCACCCCCCCGGGAGAATTGAACACTGAAGCTTTCTTT	CASTPPGELNTEAFF
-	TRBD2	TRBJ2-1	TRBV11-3	TGTGCCAGCAGCTCGGGACTAGCGGAGTACAATGAGCAGTTCTTC	CASSSGLAEYNEQFF
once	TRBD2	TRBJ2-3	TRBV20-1	TGCAGTGCCAGTACACCGGGACTACGCACAGATACGCAGTATTTT	CSASTPGLRTDTQYF
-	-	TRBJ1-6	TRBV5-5	TGTGCCACCAGTCGGGCAGGGGATGGTTCACCCCTCCACTTT	CATSRAGDGSPLHF
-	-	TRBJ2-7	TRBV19	TGTGCCAGTAGTTCACAGGGATCTTCCTACGAGCAGTACTTC	CASSSQGSSYEQYF
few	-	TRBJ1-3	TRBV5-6	TGTGCCAGCAGCTTTTATGAGGGAGCCGGAAACACCATATATTTT	CASSFYEGAGNTIYF
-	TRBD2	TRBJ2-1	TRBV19	TGTGCCAGTAGTATAGCGTCGGCGGGAGCCTACAATGAGCAGTTCTTC	CASSIASAGAYNEQFF
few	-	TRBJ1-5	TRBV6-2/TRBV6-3	TGTGCCAGCAGTTTACGTGACAGTGACAATCAGCCCCAGCATTTT	CASSLRDSDNQPQHF
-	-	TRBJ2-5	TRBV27	TGTGCCAGCAGTTTGCGGGCCCCAGAGACCCAGTACTTC	CASSLRAPETQYF
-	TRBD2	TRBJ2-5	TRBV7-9	TGTGCCCTCATTGGGGCTAGCGGGAGATTCGAAGAGACCCAGTACTTC	CALIGASGRFEETQYF
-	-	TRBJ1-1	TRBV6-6	TGTGCCAGCAGTTACCGGGGGGAGAACACTGAAGCTTTCTTT	CASSYRGENTEAFF
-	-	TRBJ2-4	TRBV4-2	TGTGCCAGCAGCCAAGATTTCCAGGGTGGGACCAAAAACATTCAGTACTTC	CASSQDFQGGTKNIQYF
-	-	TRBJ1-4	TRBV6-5	TGTGCCAGCAGACCGGGACTGCATAATGAAAAACTGTTTTTT	CASRPGLHNEKLFF
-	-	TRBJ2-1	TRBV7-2	TGTGCCAGCAGCTTAGCTGGCGGGACTTACAATGAGCAGTTCTTC	CASSLAGGTYNEQFF
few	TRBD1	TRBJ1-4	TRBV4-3	TGCGCCAGCAGCCAGGAACCGACAGGGGGCGTTGAGGGAAAACTGTTTTTT	CASSQEPTGGVEGKLFF
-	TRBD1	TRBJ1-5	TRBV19	TGTGCCAGCACGGAGGGGACAGGGGGACGAGGAAATCAGCCCCAGCATTTT	CASTEGTGGRGNQPQHF
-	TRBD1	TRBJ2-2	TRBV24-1	TGTGCCACCAGTCCGGACAGGGGGGAGCTGTTTTTT	CATSPDRGELFF
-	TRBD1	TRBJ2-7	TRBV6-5	TGTGCCAGCAACCGGGACAGGGGGGACGAGCAGTACTTC	CASNRDRGDEQYF
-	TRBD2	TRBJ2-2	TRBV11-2	TGTGCCAGCAGCCCAGCGGGACGGGCCGGGGAGCTGTTTTTT	CASSPAGRAGELFF
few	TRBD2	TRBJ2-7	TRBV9	TGTGCCAGCAGCAGCGGACTAGCCGCAAGCTCCTACGAGCAGTACTTC	CASSSGLAASSYEQYF
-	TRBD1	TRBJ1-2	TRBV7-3	TGTGCCAGCAGCTTAGACAACAGGGGGTATGGCTACACCTTC	CASSLDNRGYGYTF
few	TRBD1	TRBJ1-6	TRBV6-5	TGTGCCAGCAGTTATACCTTAGGACAGGGGCATTCACCCCTCCACTTT	CASSYTLGQGHSPLHF
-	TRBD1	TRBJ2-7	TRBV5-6	TGTGCCAGCAGCCGACCGGGACAGGGGAACGAGCAGTACTTC	CASSRPGQGNEQYF